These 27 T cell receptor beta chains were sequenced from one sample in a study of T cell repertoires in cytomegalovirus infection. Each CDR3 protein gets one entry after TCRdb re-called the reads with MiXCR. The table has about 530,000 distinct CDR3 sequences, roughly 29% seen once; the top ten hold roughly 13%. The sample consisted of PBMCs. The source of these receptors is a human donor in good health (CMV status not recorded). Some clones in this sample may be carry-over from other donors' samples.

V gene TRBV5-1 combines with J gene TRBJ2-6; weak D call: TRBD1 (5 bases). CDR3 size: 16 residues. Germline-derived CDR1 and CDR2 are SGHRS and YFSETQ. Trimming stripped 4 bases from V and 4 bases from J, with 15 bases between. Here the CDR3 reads CASSPLPGSGANVLTF. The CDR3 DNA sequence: TGCGCCAGCAGCCCACTACCAGGGTCCGGGGCCAACGTCCTGACTTTC.

CDR3 in DNA: TGTGCCTGGAGAGGCGGGGCCCCTGGTAATGAGCAGTTCTTC. It encodes CAWRGGAPGNEQFF. V and J are TRBV30 and TRBJ2-1; D may be TRBD2 (6 bases). V lost 3 bases and J lost 7, with 16 bases in between. CDR3 length: 14 amino acids. Germline V CDR1 and CDR2: GTSNPN, SVGIG (reference sequence).

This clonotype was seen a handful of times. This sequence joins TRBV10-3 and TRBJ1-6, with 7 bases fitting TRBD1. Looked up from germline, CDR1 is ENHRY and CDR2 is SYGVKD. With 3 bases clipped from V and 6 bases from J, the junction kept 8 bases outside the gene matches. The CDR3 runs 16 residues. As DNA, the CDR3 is TGTGCCATCAGTGAAGCTGGCAGGGGGTTTAATTCACCCCTCCACTTT. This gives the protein CAISEAGRGFNSPLHF.

The CDR3: CSAAGNSGRLHEQFF. The CDR3 DNA sequence: TGCAGTGCTGCTGGTAATAGCGGGAGGCTCCATGAGCAGTTCTTC. The chain employs TRBV20-1 and TRBJ2-1; 10 bases align to TRBD2. Germline values: CDR1 DFQATT, CDR2 SNEGSKA (reference sequence). The trim removed 5 bases at V and 8 bases at J, leaving 12 bases unmatched. The CDR3 is 15 amino acids.

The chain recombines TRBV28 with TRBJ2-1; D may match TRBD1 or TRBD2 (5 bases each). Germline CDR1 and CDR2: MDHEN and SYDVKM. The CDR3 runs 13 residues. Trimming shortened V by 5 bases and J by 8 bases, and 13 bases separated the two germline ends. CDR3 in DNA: TGTGCCAGCAGTGGGACCTGGGGCGATGAGCAGTTCTTC. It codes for CASSGTWGDEQFF.

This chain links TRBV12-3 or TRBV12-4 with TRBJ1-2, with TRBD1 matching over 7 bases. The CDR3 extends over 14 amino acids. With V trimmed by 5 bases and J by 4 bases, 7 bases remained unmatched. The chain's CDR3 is CASSQTGTAYGYTF. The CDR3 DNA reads TGTGCCAGCAGTCAGACCGGGACAGCCTATGGCTACACCTTC.

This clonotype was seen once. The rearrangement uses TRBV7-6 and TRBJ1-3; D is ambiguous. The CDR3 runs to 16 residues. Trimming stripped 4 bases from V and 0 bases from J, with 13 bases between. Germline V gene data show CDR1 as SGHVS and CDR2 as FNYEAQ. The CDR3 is CASSSVAASSGNTIYF. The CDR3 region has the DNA TGTGCCAGCAGCTCAGTCGCAGCCAGCTCTGGAAACACCATATATTTT. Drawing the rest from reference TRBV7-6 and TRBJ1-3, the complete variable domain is GAGVSQSPRYKVTKRGQDVALRCDPISGHVSLYWYRQALGQGPEFLTYFNYEAQQDKSGLPNDRFSAERPEGSISTLTIQRTEQRDSAMYRCASSSVAASSGNTIYFGEGSWLTVV.

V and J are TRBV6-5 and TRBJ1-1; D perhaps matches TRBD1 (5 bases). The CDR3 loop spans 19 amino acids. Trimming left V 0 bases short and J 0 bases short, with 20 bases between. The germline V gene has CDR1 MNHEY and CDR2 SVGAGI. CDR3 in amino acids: CASSYSIGAGKLLNTEAFF. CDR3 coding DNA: TGTGCCAGCAGTTACTCGATCGGGGCAGGGAAACTTTTGAACACTGAAGCTTTCTTT.

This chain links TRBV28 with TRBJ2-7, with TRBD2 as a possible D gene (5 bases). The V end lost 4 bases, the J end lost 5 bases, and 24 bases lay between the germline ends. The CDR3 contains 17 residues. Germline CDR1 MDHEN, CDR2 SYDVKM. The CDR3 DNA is TGTGCCAGCAGTTATGGGAGACTCCCAGTCGGTTTAGACGAGCAGTACTTC. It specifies CASSYGRLPVGLDEQYF. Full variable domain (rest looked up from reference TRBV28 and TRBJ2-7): DVKVTQSSRYLVKRTGEKVFLECVQDMDHENMFWYRQDPGLGLRLIYFSYDVKMKEKGDIPEGYSVSREKKERFSLILESASTNQTSMYLCASSYGRLPVGLDEQYFGPGTRLTVT.

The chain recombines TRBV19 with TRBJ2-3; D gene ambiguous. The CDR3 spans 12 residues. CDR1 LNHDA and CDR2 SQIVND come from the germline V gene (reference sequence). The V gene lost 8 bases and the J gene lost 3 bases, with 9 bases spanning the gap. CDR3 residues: CASSMGTDTQYF. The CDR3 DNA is TGTGCCAGTTCCATGGGAACAGATACGCAGTATTTT. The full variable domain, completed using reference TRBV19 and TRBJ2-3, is DGGITQSPKYLFRKEGQNVTLSCEQNLNHDAMYWYRQDPGQGLRLIYYSQIVNDFQKGDIAEGYSVSREKKESFPLTVTSAQKNPTAFYLCASSMGTDTQYFGPGTRLTVL.

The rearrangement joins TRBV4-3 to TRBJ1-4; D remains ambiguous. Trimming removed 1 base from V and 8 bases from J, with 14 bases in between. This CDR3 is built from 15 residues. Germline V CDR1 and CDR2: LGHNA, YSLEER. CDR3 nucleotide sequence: TGCGCCAGCAGCCAAGGGGAGGGATGGGAGGAAAAACTGTTTTTT. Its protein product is CASSQGEGWEEKLFF.

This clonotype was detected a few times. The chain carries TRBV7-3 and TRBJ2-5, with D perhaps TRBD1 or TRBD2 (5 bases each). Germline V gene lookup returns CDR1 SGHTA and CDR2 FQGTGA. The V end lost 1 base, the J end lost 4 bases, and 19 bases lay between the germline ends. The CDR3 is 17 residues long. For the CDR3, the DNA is TGTGCCAGCAGCTTAAACCCCGGGGCTCATAAGCCAGAGACCCAGTACTTC. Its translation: CASSLNPGAHKPETQYF.

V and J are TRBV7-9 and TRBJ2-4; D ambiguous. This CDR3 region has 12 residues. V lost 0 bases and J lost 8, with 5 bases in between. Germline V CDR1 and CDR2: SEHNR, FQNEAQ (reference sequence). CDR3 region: CASSLASDIQYF. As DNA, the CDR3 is TGTGCCAGCAGCTTAGCATCGGACATTCAGTACTTC.

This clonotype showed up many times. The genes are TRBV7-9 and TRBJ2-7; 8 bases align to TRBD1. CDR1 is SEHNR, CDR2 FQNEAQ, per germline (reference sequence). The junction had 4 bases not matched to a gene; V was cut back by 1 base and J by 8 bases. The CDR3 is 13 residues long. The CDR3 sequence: CASSLGTGPQQYV. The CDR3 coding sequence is TGTGCCAGCAGCTTAGGGACAGGGCCCCAGCAGTACGTC.

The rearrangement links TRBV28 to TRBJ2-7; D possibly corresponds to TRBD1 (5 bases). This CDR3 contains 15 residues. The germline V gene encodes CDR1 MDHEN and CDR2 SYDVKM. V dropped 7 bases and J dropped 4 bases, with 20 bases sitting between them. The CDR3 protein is CASTTGGRNLYEQYF. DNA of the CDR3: TGTGCCAGCACCACAGGCGGCCGAAACCTATACGAGCAGTACTTC.

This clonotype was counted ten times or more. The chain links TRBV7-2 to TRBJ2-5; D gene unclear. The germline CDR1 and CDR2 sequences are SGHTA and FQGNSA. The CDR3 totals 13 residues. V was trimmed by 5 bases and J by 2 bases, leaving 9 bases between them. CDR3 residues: CASSAQGQETQYF. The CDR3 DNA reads TGTGCCAGCAGCGCCCAAGGGCAAGAGACCCAGTACTTC.

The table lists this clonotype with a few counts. This CDR3 is CASSPPRSMNTEAFF. CDR3 coding DNA: TGTGCCAGCAGCCCCCCGCGGTCCATGAACACTGAAGCTTTCTTT. The chain links TRBV14 to TRBJ1-1; D uncertain. Germline assignment: CDR1 SGHDN and CDR2 FVKESK. The CDR3 is 15 amino acids. Deletions cut 4 bases from V and 0 bases from J, with 12 bases between.

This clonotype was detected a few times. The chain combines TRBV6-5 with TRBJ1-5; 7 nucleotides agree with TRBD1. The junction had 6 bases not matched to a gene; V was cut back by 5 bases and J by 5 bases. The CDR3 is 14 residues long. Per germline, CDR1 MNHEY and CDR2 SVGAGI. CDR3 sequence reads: CASSDGTADQPQHF. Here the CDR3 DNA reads TGTGCCAGCAGTGACGGGACAGCCGATCAGCCCCAGCATTTT.

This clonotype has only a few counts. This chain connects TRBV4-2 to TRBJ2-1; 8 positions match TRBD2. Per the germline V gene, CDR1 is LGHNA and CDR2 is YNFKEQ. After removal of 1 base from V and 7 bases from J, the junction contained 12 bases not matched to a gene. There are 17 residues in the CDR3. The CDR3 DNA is TGTGCCAGCAGCCAAGTAGGGGCGGGAGGTCGTTGGAATGAGCAGTTCTTC. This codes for CASSQVGAGGRWNEQFF.

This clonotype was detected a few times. Here the CDR3 reads CASTLRTGHPYEQYF. The CDR3 DNA sequence: TGTGCCAGCACCCTCCGGACAGGGCACCCCTACGAGCAGTACTTC. This rearrangement joins TRBV28 to TRBJ2-7; 8 nucleotides line up with TRBD1. This CDR3 is 15 amino acids long. The V segment lost 7 bases and the J segment 2 bases; nucleotides outside the gene matches: 10. Germline CDR1 reads MDHEN; CDR2 reads SYDVKM.

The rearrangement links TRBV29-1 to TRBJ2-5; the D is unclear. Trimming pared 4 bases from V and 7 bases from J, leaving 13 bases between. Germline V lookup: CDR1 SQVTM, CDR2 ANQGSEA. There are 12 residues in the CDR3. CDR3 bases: TGCAGCGTTGTTTGGCTAGATAGGACCCAGTACTTC. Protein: CSVVWLDRTQYF.

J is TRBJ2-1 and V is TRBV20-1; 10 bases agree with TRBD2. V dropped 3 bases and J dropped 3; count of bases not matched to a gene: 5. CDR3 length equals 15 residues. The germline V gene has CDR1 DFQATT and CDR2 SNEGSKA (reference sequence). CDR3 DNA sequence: TGCAGTGCTAGTACTAGCGGGGTAGACTACAATGAGCAGTTCTTC. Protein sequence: CSASTSGVDYNEQFF.

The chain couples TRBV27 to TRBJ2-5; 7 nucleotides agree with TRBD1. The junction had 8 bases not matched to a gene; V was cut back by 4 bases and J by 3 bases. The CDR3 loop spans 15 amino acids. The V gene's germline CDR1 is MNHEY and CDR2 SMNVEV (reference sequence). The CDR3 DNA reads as TGTGCCAGCAGTTACAGGGGCGCACGTGAAGAGACCCAGTACTTC. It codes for CASSYRGAREETQYF.

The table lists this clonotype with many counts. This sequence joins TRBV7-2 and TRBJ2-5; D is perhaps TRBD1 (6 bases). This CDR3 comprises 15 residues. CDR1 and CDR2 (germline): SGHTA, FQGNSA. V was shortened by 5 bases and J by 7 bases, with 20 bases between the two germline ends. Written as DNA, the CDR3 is TGTGCCAGCAGCCAACCCGGGGAGCGAGGGGGGACCCAGTACTTC. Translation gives CASSQPGERGGTQYF.

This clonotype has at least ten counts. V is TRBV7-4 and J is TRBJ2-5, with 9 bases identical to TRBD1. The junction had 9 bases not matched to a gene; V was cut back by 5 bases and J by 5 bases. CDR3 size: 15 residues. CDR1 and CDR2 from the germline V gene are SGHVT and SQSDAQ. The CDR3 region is CASSTVQGAGETQYF. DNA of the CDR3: TGTGCCAGCAGCACAGTACAGGGGGCAGGGGAGACCCAGTACTTC.

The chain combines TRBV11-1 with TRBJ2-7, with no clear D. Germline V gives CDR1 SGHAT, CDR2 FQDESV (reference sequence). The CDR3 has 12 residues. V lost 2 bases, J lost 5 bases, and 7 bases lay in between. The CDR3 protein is CASSLRRNEQYF. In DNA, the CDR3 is TGTGCCAGCAGCTTACGAAGGAACGAGCAGTACTTC.

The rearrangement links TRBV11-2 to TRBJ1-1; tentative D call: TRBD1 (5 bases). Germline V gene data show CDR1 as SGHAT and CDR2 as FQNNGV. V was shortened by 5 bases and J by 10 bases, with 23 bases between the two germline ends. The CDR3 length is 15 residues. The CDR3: CASSQNRFGTLGAFF. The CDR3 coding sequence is TGTGCCAGCAGCCAGAACAGGTTCGGAACACTTGGAGCTTTCTTT.